This is a list of T cell receptor beta chains from one sample in a study of immune heterogeneity within non-small cell lung tumors. TCRdb re-called the multiplex PCR reads with MiXCR, one entry per CDR3 protein. The table records 2,800 or so distinct CDR3 sequences, approximately 48% of them present only once. Sequenced sample: lung tumor tissue. Receptor source: a woman aged 55-69 years with non-small cell lung cancer. The CDR3 runs from the conserved cysteine through the conserved F or W.

CDR3 protein	CDR3 length	V gene	J gene
CASSLTGELFF	11	TRBV28	TRBJ2-2
CASLQSEGLRYEQYF	15	TRBV28	TRBJ2-7
CASRPAGTGHSNQPQHF	17	TRBV28	TRBJ1-5
CSARGYRVLLADTQYF	16	TRBV20-1	TRBJ2-3
CASSQNRDGEQYF	13	TRBV14	TRBJ2-7
CASRPLRLDILYEQYF	16	TRBV6-2/TRBV6-3	TRBJ2-7
CASSLESGTSGRALYEQYF	19	TRBV5-1	TRBJ2-7
CASSLFWNSNEKLFF	15	TRBV27	TRBJ1-4
CASSSPDYDQPQHF	14	TRBV28	TRBJ1-5
CASSQDPRLAGDGDTQYF	18	TRBV3-1	TRBJ2-3